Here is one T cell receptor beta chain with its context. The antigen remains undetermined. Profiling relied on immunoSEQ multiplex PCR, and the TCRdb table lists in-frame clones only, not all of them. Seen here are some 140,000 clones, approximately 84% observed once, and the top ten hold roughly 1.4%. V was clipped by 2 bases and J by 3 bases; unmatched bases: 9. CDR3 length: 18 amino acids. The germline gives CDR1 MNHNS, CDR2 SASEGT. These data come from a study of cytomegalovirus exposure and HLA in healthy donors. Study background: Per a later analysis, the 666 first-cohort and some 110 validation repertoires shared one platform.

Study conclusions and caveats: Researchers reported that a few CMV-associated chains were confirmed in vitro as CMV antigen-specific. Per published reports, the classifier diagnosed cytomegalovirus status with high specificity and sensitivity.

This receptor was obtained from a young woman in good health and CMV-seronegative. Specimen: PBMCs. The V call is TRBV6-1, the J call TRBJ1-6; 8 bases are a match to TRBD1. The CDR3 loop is CASSETGTGINYNSPLHF. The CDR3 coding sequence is TGTGCCAGCAGTGAAACCGGGACAGGCATAAACTATAATTCACCCCTCCACTTT.